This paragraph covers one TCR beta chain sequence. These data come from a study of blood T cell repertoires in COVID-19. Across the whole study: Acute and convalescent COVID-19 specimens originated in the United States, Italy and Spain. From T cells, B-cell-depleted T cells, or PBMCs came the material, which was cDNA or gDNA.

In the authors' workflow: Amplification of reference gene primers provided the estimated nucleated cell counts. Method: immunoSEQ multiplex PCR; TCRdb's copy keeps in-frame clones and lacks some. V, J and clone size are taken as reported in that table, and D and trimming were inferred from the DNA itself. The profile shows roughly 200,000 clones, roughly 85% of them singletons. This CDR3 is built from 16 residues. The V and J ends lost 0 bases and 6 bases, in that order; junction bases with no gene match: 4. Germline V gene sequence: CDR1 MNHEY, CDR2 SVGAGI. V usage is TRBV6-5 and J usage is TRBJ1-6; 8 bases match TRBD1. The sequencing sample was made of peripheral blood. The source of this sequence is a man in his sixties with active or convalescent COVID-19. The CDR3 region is CASSYSDRGGNSPLHF. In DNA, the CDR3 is TGTGCCAGCAGTTACTCCGACAGGGGCGGTAATTCACCCCTCCACTTT.